What follows are 20 T cell receptor beta chains derived from one specimen sequenced in a study of T cell responses to AZD1222 COVID-19 vaccine. Clones were read by immunoSEQ multiplex PCR, and TCRdb kept only the in-frame ones, dropping some. Altogether about 140,000 clones are present, around 93% being singletons, with the ten largest covering about 1.5%. Sequencing used peripheral blood, obtained on day 0 of AZD1222 vaccination. The receptor source for this set is an adult in good health.

The CDR3 sequence is CASSQEQREYRTQYF. The CDR3 DNA reads TGCGCCAGCAGCCAAGAGCAGCGGGAGTATCGTACGCAGTATTTT. This rearrangement joins TRBV4-3 to TRBJ2-3, with 8 bases matching TRBD2. Germline-derived CDR1 and CDR2 are LGHNA and YSLEER. This CDR3 contains 15 residues. Trimming cost V 0 bases and J 8 bases; bases outside gene matches: 7.

The chain uses TRBV13 and TRBJ2-7, with D possibly being TRBD1 (7 bases). The CDR3 consists of 16 residues. CDR1 is PRHDT, CDR2 FYEKMQ, per germline (reference sequence). The germline V and J ends were trimmed by 1 base and 3 bases, with 16 bases remaining between them. The CDR3, as DNA: TGTGCCAGCAGCTTAGCAGGGGGGACAGCGAGCTACGAGCAGTACTTC. It is translated as CASSLAGGTASYEQYF.

V is TRBV6-2 or TRBV6-3 and J is TRBJ1-1; D is perhaps TRBD1 (5 bases). The V end lost 2 bases, the J end lost 4 bases, and 11 bases lay between the germline ends. This CDR3 region has 14 residues. CDR1 is MNHEY, CDR2 SVGEGT, per germline. The CDR3 sequence: CASSYKGLITEAFF. Here the CDR3 DNA reads TGTGCCAGCAGTTACAAGGGACTGATCACTGAAGCTTTCTTT.

The CDR3 here is CASSERVHEQYF. CDR3 nucleotide sequence: TGTGCCAGCAGTGAAAGGGTCCACGAGCAGTACTTC. The V and J genes are TRBV2 and TRBJ2-7, with D uncertain. Germline V gene lookup returns CDR1 SNHLY and CDR2 FYNNEI. The CDR3 covers 12 residues. Trimming removed 2 bases from V and 5 bases from J, with 7 bases in between.

This chain links TRBV28 with TRBJ2-5; no firm D call. CDR3 size: 11 residues. V dropped 5 bases and J dropped 5 bases, with 6 bases sitting between them. CDR1 and CDR2 from the germline V gene are MDHEN and SYDVKM. CDR3 sequence (DNA): TGTGCCAGCAGTAATGGGGAGACCCAGTACTTC. It encodes CASSNGETQYF.

The rearrangement links TRBV5-1 to TRBJ2-1; a weak D match, TRBD2 (6 bases). The CDR3 runs to 16 residues. The germline gives CDR1 SGHRS, CDR2 YFSETQ. Trimming left V 0 bases short and J 4 bases short, with 14 bases between. The CDR3 reads CASSLDRGLIYNEQFF. CDR3 coding DNA: TGCGCCAGCAGCTTGGACCGGGGACTGATTTACAATGAGCAGTTCTTC. Full variable domain (outside the CDR3, taken from reference TRBV5-1 and TRBJ2-1): KAGVTQTPRYLIKTRGQQVTLSCSPISGHRSVSWYQQTPGQGLQFLFEYFSETQRNKGNFPGRFSGRQFSNSRSEMNVSTLELGDSALYLCASSLDRGLIYNEQFFGPGTRLTVL.

V is TRBV12-2 and J is TRBJ2-1; the table's D call TRBD2 went unverified against the DNA. TRBV12-2 is recorded as a pseudogene. CDR3 size: 16 residues. This CDR3 is CASRLCSRRGRHEQFF. Written as DNA, the CDR3 is TGTGCAAGTCGCCTATGTTCTAGACGGGGTCGGCATGAGCAGTTCTTC.

The chain recombines TRBV6-5 with TRBJ1-5; perhaps TRBD1 as D (5 bases). Germline CDR1 MNHEY, CDR2 SVGAGI. Trimming shortened V by 5 bases and J by 4 bases, and 9 bases separated the two germline ends. The CDR3 sequence is 13 residues long. CDR3 residues: CASSRGQNQPQHF. Here the CDR3 DNA reads TGTGCCAGCAGTCGGGGCCAAAATCAGCCCCAGCATTTT.

The rearrangement joins TRBV7-9 to TRBJ2-7; possibly TRBD2 for D (6 bases). Between the trimmed V and J ends, which lost 3 bases and 1 base, there was a span of 10 bases. Looked up from germline, CDR1 is SEHNR and CDR2 is FQNEAQ (reference sequence). The CDR3 sequence is 14 residues long. The CDR3 coding sequence is TGTGCCAGCAGCTTGGGGGACTCTTCCTACGAGCAGTACTTC. The encoded protein is CASSLGDSSYEQYF. The full variable domain, rest sourced from reference TRBV7-9 and TRBJ2-7, is DTGVSQNPRHKITKRGQNVTFRCDPISEHNRLYWYRQTLGQGPEFLTYFQNEAQLEKSRLLSDRFSAERPKGSFSTLEIQRTEQGDSAMYLCASSLGDSSYEQYFGPGTRLTVT.

The J gene is TRBJ2-7, the V gene TRBV10-3; 12 bases align to TRBD1. This CDR3 comprises 16 residues. V was pared by 0 bases and J by 7 bases, with 7 bases of the junction left unmatched. The germline V gene has CDR1 ENHRY and CDR2 SYGVKD. The CDR3 coding sequence is TGTGCCATCAGTGAGTCAGGGACAGGGGGCGCAGGGGAGCAGTACTTC. Translated, it gives CAISESGTGGAGEQYF.

This clone is a singleton in its sample. The J gene is TRBJ1-6, the V gene TRBV6-6, with TRBD1 matching over 9 bases. Unmatched junction bases numbered 7, after V lost 5 bases and J lost 5 bases. This CDR3 is 16 amino acids long. In germline, CDR1 is MNHNY, CDR2 SVGAGI (reference sequence). The CDR3 DNA reads as TGTGCCAGCAGTATGGGACAGGGATCTAATAATTCACCCCTCCACTTT. Translating it yields CASSMGQGSNNSPLHF.

The chain couples TRBV7-2 to TRBJ2-7; D possibly uses TRBD1 or TRBD2 (5 bases each). The CDR3 spans 13 residues. Germline V gene sequence: CDR1 SGHTA, CDR2 FQGNSA. Trimming removed 6 bases from V and 6 bases from J, with 15 bases in between. The CDR3, as DNA: TGTGCCAGCAGGCGAGTAGGGGCGGGCGAGCAGTACTTC. It codes for CASRRVGAGEQYF. Supplemented by reference TRBV7-2 and TRBJ2-7, the full variable domain reads GAGVSQSPSNKVTEKGKDVELRCDPISGHTALYWYRQSLGQGLEFLIYFQGNSAPDKSGLPSDRFSAERTGGSVSTLTIQRTQQEDSAVYLCASRRVGAGEQYFGPGTRLTVT.

The gene calls are TRBV5-1 and TRBJ1-2; 8 bases agree with TRBD1. Germline lookup yields CDR1 SGHRS and CDR2 YFSETQ. V lost 4 bases and J lost 4; bases outside the gene matches: 6. The CDR3 length is 14 residues. The CDR3 DNA reads as TGCGCCAGCAGCAACGGACAGGGCGGCTATGGCTACACCTTC. It specifies CASSNGQGGYGYTF.

This chain joins TRBV2 and TRBJ2-7; possible D gene TRBD1, 5 bases. Trimming shortened V by 7 bases and J by 0 bases, and 10 bases separated the two germline ends. CDR1 is SNHLY and CDR2 is FYNNEI in the germline V gene. This CDR3 has 13 residues. CDR3 nucleotides: TGTGCCAGCACTAGACAGAGCTCCTACGAGCAGTACTTC. Its protein is CASTRQSSYEQYF.

This chain links TRBV5-1 with TRBJ1-2; 9 bases are shared with TRBD1. V lost 1 base and J lost 8; bases outside the gene matches: 15. The V gene's germline CDR1 is SGHRS and CDR2 YFSETQ. CDR3 length: 17 amino acids. In DNA form, the CDR3 reads TGCGCCAGCAGCTTGATGGGACAGGGTGGGGGATACGAAGGCTACACCTTC. This codes for CASSLMGQGGGYEGYTF.

The chain is built from TRBV10-2 and TRBJ1-2; the D is unclear. The CDR3 has 13 residues. CDR1 is WSHSY, CDR2 SAAADI, per germline. Trimming shortened V by 5 bases and J by 3 bases, and 10 bases separated the two germline ends. CDR3 sequence: CASSFSAYYGYTF. Here the CDR3 DNA reads TGCGCCAGCAGTTTTTCGGCTTACTATGGCTACACCTTC.

V gene TRBV6-5 combines with J gene TRBJ1-4, with TRBD1 as a possible D gene (5 bases). Trimming pared 11 bases from V and 7 bases from J, leaving 20 bases between. Germline-derived CDR1 and CDR2 are MNHEY and SVGAGI. The CDR3 covers 14 residues. CDR3 region: CAVSRTGGREKLFF. DNA for the CDR3: TGTGCCGTCTCTCGCACAGGCGGGCGTGAAAAACTGTTTTTT.

V and J are TRBV2 and TRBJ2-5; unclear D gene. The CDR3 consists of 13 residues. V was cut by 6 bases and J by 5 bases, with 13 bases left in between. In germline, CDR1 is SNHLY, CDR2 FYNNEI. Here the CDR3 reads CASRLFRKETQYF. In DNA, the CDR3 is TGTGCCAGCAGGCTCTTTCGTAAGGAGACCCAGTACTTC.

This chain links TRBV11-2 with TRBJ2-1, with D perhaps TRBD2 (5 bases). The V end lost 1 base, the J end lost 3 bases, and 13 bases lay between the germline ends. CDR1 is SGHAT and CDR2 is FQNNGV in the germline V gene. The CDR3 runs 16 residues. CDR3 loop: CASSLAFDGVYNEQFF. For the CDR3, the DNA is TGTGCCAGCAGCTTAGCCTTTGACGGGGTCTACAATGAGCAGTTCTTC.

The rearrangement joins TRBV28 to TRBJ1-1; D is unclear. Germline values: CDR1 MDHEN, CDR2 SYDVKM. The CDR3 totals 16 residues. Trimming shortened V by 1 base and J by 1 base, and 13 bases separated the two germline ends. CDR3 loop: CASSLFSLEGNTEAFF. The CDR3 nucleotides read TGTGCCAGCAGTTTATTCTCCTTAGAGGGGAACACTGAAGCTTTCTTT.